This is a list of T cell receptor beta chains from one sample in a study of control samples from healthy donors and cancer patients. TCRdb's copy holds only in-frame clones and misses some; the assay was immunoSEQ multiplex PCR. The sample contains about 57,000 clones, more than 85% of which appear only once. The sequenced sample was PBMCs. The source is a man aged 25-45 years with colorectal cancer. The CDR3 runs from the conserved cysteine through the conserved F or W. The D gene is left open where the match is weak. Clone size, where shown, is once, few, many, or a class for clones that have expanded.

D	V	size	J	DNA	CDR3
.	TRBV12-5	.	TRBJ2-3	TGTGCCTCCCAAGGTGGGGTGAAACGCGAAGCAGATACGCAGTATTTT	CASQGGVKREADTQYF
TRBD2	TRBV7-6	.	TRBJ2-3	TGTGCCAGCAGCTTAACTAGCGGGGGGGCCTACGGGAGGTCGGATACGCAGTATTTT	CASSLTSGGAYGRSDTQYF
.	TRBV19	.	TRBJ1-1	TGTGCCAGTAGTATGAGAGGGCGGGTACAGGGCAGGGATGAAGCTTTCTTT	CASSMRGRVQGRDEAFF
.	TRBV2	.	TRBJ1-1	TGTGCCAGCAGTGAAACGATTGCAGAAGCTTTCTTT	CASSETIAEAFF
.	TRBV11-3	.	TRBJ1-1	TGTGCCAGCAGCTTATCCCCTCAGGGGACTGAAGCTTTCTTT	CASSLSPQGTEAFF
TRBD1	TRBV5-1	.	TRBJ1-2	TGCGCCAGCAGCGTCCTGACTCAGGGGGACTATGGCTACACCTTC	CASSVLTQGDYGYTF
TRBD1	TRBV19	.	TRBJ2-2	TGTGCCAGTACGAACAGGGGGCCCACCGGGGAGCTGTTTTTT	CASTNRGPTGELFF
.	TRBV6-5	.	TRBJ2-1	TGTGCCAGCAGTACATACAGGGAGTTATTTAATGAGCAGTTCTTC	CASSTYRELFNEQFF
.	TRBV19	.	TRBJ2-3	TGTGCCAGTAGTATTCTGGGTCGGGAGACAGAGAAAGATACGCAGTATTTT	CASSILGRETEKDTQYF
.	TRBV5-1	.	TRBJ2-3	TGCGCCAGCAGCAAGCTGGGACGCACAGATACGCAGTATTTT	CASSKLGRTDTQYF
TRBD1	TRBV7-2	.	TRBJ2-7	TGTGCCAGCAGCTCGGGACAGGTCTACGAGCAGTACTTC	CASSSGQVYEQYF
.	TRBV13	.	TRBJ1-4	TGTGCCAGCAGCTTAGGGGACAGAACTAATGAAAAACTGTTTTTT	CASSLGDRTNEKLFF
.	TRBV6-5	.	TRBJ2-7	TGTGCCAGCACGGTGGCCGGGGGGCAGTACTTC	CASTVAGGQYF
TRBD1	TRBV3-1/TRBV3-2	.	TRBJ2-1	TGTGCCAGCCGAGCCGTAAGGGGGCCTCTTGGAGAGCAGTTCTTC	CASRAVRGPLGEQFF
.	TRBV24-1	.	TRBJ2-3	TGTGCCACCAGTGATTTGCGGCAGCCCAAGGTTACGCAGTATTTT	CATSDLRQPKVTQYF
.	TRBV9	once	TRBJ1-6	TGTGCCAGCAGCGTAGGTCTCCGGACGAGCTCCTATAATTCACCCCTCCACTTT	CASSVGLRTSSYNSPLHF
TRBD1	TRBV7-2	.	TRBJ1-2	TGTGCCAGCAGCTTATCGCCGGGGACAGCTAACTATGGCTACACCTTC	CASSLSPGTANYGYTF
.	TRBV19	.	TRBJ1-1	TGTGCCAGCAACGCCGGGAACACTGAAGCTTTCTTT	CASNAGNTEAFF
.	TRBV9	few	TRBJ2-7	TGTGCCAGCAGCGTAGGAATAGGGGGAAGCGAGCAGTACTTC	CASSVGIGGSEQYF
.	TRBV6-5	.	TRBJ2-2	TGTGCCTCCCTGAAGCGGCCTTCGAACACCGGGGAGCTGTTTTTT	CASLKRPSNTGELFF
TRBD1	TRBV19	.	TRBJ1-2	TGTGCCAGTAGTATTGAGGACAGGGGGAGAGGATATGGCTACACCTTC	CASSIEDRGRGYGYTF
.	TRBV29-1	.	TRBJ2-2	TGCAGCGGGCAGGACACCGGGGAGCTGTTTTTT	CSGQDTGELFF
TRBD2	TRBV7-2	few	TRBJ2-7	TGTGCCAGCAGCTTAGTCCTAGCGGGGGGGTTCGAGCAGTACTTC	CASSLVLAGGFEQYF